This T cell receptor beta chain came from a study of radiation and T cells in renal cell carcinoma. General study points: From baseline, blood top tumor clonotypes peaked at 2 weeks post-radiation.

Time point defined: baseline pretreatment blood. Documented treatment: 15 Gy SBRT to primary tumor, nephrectomy 4 weeks later. Serial blood draws occurred at baseline and 2 and 4 weeks post-SBRT. On this clone itself: Its antigen remains unknown.

The assay was immunoSEQ multiplex PCR, and TCRdb's table has in-frame clones only and misses some. Of 150,000 or so clones listed, roughly nine tenths are singletons. V was shortened by 1 base and J by 7 bases, with 16 bases between the two germline ends. This CDR3 region has 15 residues. The germline gives CDR1 SEHNR, CDR2 FQNEAQ (reference sequence). This sequence joins TRBV7-9 and TRBJ1-1; D not certain. The TCR was taken from a woman in her seventies with renal cell carcinoma. The source material was blood, sampled from a patient whose treatment included radiotherapy and nephrectomy. The CDR3 DNA follows: TGTGCCAGCAGCTTAGTGAGTGGTAAGAGAGATGAAGCTTTCTTT. Encoded protein: CASSLVSGKRDEAFF.